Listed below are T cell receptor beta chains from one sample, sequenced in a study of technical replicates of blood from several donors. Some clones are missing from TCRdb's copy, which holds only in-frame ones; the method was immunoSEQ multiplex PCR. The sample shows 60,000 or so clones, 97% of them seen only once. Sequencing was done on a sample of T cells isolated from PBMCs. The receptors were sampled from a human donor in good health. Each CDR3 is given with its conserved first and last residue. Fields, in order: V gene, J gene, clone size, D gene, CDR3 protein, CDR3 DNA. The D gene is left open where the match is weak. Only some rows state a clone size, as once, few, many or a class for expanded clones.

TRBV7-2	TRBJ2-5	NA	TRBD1	CASSLTGQGGETQYF	TGTGCCAGCAGCTTGACCGGACAGGGGGGGGAGACCCAGTACTTC
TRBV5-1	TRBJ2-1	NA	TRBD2	CASSLRREGQGEQFF	TGCGCCAGCAGCTTAAGGCGGGAGGGCCAGGGTGAGCAGTTCTTC
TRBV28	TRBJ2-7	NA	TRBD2	CASSLFGLAGGHEQYF	TGTGCCAGCAGTTTATTCGGGCTAGCGGGAGGCCACGAGCAGTACTTC
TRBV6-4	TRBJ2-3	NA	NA	CASSTDWYDTQYF	TGTGCCAGCAGTACGGACTGGTACGATACGCAGTATTTT
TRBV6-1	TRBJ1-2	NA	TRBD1	CASTPAWTGLYGYTF	TGTGCCAGCACCCCCGCCTGGACAGGCCTCTATGGCTACACCTTC
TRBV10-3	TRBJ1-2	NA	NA	CASRTEIGGYTF	TGTGCCAGCAGGACAGAAATTGGGGGCTACACCTTC
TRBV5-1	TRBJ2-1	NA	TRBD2	CASRQDILAGGPNEQFF	TGCGCCAGCAGACAAGATATTCTAGCGGGAGGGCCCAATGAGCAGTTCTTC
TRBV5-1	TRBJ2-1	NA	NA	CASSLALDNEQFF	TGCGCCAGCAGCTTGGCCTTAGACAATGAGCAGTTCTTC
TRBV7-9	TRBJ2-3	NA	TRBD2	CASSLAGGASDTQYF	TGTGCCAGCAGCTTAGCCGGGGGGGCCTCAGATACGCAGTATTTT
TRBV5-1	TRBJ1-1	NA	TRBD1	CASSFGQGSPEAFF	TGCGCCAGCAGTTTTGGACAGGGGTCGCCTGAAGCTTTCTTT
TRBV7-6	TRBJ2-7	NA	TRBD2	CASSSRYREAGYEQYF	TGTGCCAGCAGCTCCCGGTACCGGGAGGCCGGGTACGAGCAGTACTTC
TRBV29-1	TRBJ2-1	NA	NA	CSVDNWYNEQFF	TGCAGCGTCGATAACTGGTACAATGAGCAGTTCTTC
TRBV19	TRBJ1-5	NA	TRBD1	CASSISRGQSNQPQHF	TGTGCCAGTAGTATATCTAGGGGACAGAGCAATCAGCCCCAGCATTTT
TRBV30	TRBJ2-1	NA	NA	CACTGNTNNEQFF	TGTGCCTGCACAGGTAATACAAACAATGAGCAGTTCTTC
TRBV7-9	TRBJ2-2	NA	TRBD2	CASSLFSGGNTGELFF	TGTGCCAGCAGCTTATTCAGCGGGGGGAACACCGGGGAGCTGTTTTTT
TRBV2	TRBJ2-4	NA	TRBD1	CASMRTGMNIQYF	TGTGCCAGCATGAGGACAGGGATGAACATTCAGTACTTC
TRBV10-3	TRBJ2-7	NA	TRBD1	CAISGPGGRYEQYF	TGTGCCATCAGTGGACCAGGGGGACGCTACGAGCAGTACTTC
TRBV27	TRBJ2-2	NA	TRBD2	CASSPRGLAGGPTGELFF	TGTGCCAGCAGTCCCCGGGGACTAGCGGGAGGGCCCACCGGGGAGCTGTTTTTT
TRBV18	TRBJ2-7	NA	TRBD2	CASSPRRTSGRSYEQYF	TGTGCCAGCTCACCACGGAGGACTAGCGGGAGGTCCTACGAGCAGTACTTC
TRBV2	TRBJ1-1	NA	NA	CASKPDLNTEAFF	TGTGCCAGCAAGCCAGACTTGAACACTGAAGCTTTCTTT
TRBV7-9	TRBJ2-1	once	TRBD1	CASRLPTGNNEQFF	TGTGCCAGCAGACTACCGACAGGGAACAATGAGCAGTTCTTC
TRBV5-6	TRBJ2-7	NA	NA	CASAPRRAPEQYF	TGTGCCAGCGCCCCCAGGAGGGCCCCCGAGCAGTACTTC
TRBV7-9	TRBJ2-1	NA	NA	CASSIAESYNEQFF	TGTGCCAGCAGCATAGCGGAGTCCTACAATGAGCAGTTCTTC
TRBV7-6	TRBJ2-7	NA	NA	CASSLGPYRSSYEQYF	TGTGCCAGCAGCTTAGGACCATACAGATCCTCCTACGAGCAGTACTTC
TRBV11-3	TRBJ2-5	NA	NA	CASSSPRPWGPEETQYF	TGTGCCAGCAGCTCACCCCGGCCTTGGGGCCCAGAAGAGACCCAGTACTTC
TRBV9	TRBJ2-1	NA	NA	CASSVDQGYGYNEQFF	TGTGCCAGCAGCGTAGATCAGGGGTACGGCTACAATGAGCAGTTCTTC
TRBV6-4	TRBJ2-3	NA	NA	CASSEALGTDTQYF	TGTGCCAGCAGTGAAGCTTTGGGCACAGATACGCAGTATTTT
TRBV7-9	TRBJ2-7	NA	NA	CATNPGISYEQYF	TGTGCCACCAACCCGGGGATTTCCTACGAGCAGTACTTC
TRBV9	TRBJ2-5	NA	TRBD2	CASSVVSGREETQYF	TGTGCCAGCAGCGTAGTAAGCGGGAGGGAAGAGACCCAGTACTTC
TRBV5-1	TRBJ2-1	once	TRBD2	CASSRRLAGAYNEQFF	TGCGCCAGCAGCCGCAGACTAGCGGGGGCCTACAATGAGCAGTTCTTC
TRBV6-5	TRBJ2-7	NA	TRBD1	CASLSPGQGRDEQYF	TGTGCCAGCCTCTCTCCAGGACAGGGAAGAGACGAGCAGTACTTC
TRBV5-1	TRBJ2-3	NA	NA	CASSLGLAAGTDTQYF	TGCGCCAGCAGCCTCGGACTCGCTGCTGGCACAGATACGCAGTATTTT
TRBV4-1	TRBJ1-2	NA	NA	CASSQDRGWRGGYTF	TGCGCCAGCAGCCAAGACCGGGGTTGGAGAGGCGGCTACACCTTC